Each of the 17 T cell receptor beta chains below was sequenced from the same sample in a study of CD8 T cells in Susac syndrome. After extraction with the RNeasy kit, roughly 0.45 to 1 ug of the RNA was reverse transcribed using random hexamers. TCRdb independently ran MiXCR on the immunoSEQ multiplex PCR reads; one entry per CDR3 protein. Found here are almost 450,000 distinct CDR3 sequences, approximately 89% of them singletons; the top ten hold roughly 0.11%. Sequencing was performed on CD8+ T cells from PBMCs. The receptors derive from a human donor with multiple sclerosis.

The chain carries TRBV11-2 and TRBJ2-1; TRBD2 agrees at 9 bases. The CDR3 sequence is 15 residues long. Trimming removed 1 base from V and 7 bases from J; junction bases left unmatched: 5. The germline V gene encodes CDR1 SGHAT and CDR2 FQNNGV. The CDR3 here is CASSLVAGARNEQFF. DNA of the CDR3: TGTGCCAGCAGCTTAGTAGCGGGAGCACGGAATGAGCAGTTCTTC.

The chain joins TRBV18 to TRBJ1-2; 10 positions agree with TRBD1. Germline assignment: CDR1 KGHSH and CDR2 LQKENI. Trimming took 3 bases from V and 6 from J; bases not matched to a gene: 7. The CDR3 is 15 amino acids. The DNA of the CDR3 is TGTGCCAGCTCACCCCCCGGGACAGGGGACAATGGCTACACCTTC. Protein sequence: CASSPPGTGDNGYTF. Full variable domain (remainder filled in from reference TRBV18 and TRBJ1-2): NAGVMQNPRHLVRRRGQEARLRCSPMKGHSHVYWYRQLPEEGLKFMVYLQKENIIDESGMPKERFSAEFPKEGPSILRIQQVVRGDSAAYFCASSPPGTGDNGYTFGSGTRLTVV.

The chain is built from TRBV19 and TRBJ2-7; a weak D match, TRBD1 (8 bases). Per germline, CDR1 LNHDA and CDR2 SQIVND (reference sequence). The germline V and J ends were trimmed by 6 bases and 5 bases, with 32 bases remaining between them. This CDR3 is 19 amino acids long. The CDR3 DNA is TGTGCCAGTAGAAACACGGGACAGGCCTATCTTGGGCTAGCGGACGAGCAGTACTTC. Protein sequence: CASRNTGQAYLGLADEQYF.

The chain links TRBV2 to TRBJ1-1; D unresolved. The CDR3 has 14 residues. The germline V gene encodes CDR1 SNHLY and CDR2 FYNNEI. Trimming took 11 bases from V and 0 from J, leaving 16 bases between them. The CDR3 DNA sequence: TGTGCCGGGAGTTTATACTACATGAACACTGAAGCTTTCTTT. Translating it yields CAGSLYYMNTEAFF.

The rearrangement uses TRBV27 and TRBJ2-1, with D possibly matching TRBD1 (6 bases). Trimming took 6 bases from V and 10 from J, leaving 10 bases between them. Germline values: CDR1 MNHEY, CDR2 SMNVEV (reference sequence). This CDR3 is built from 11 residues. CDR3 nucleotides: TGTGCCAGCAGGACCGGGACAGAGCAGTTCTTC. This sequence encodes CASRTGTEQFF.

The rearrangement uses TRBV7-9 and TRBJ1-5; the D is unclear. With 0 bases removed from V and 4 bases from J, the gap between germline ends came to 10 bases. The CDR3 contains 15 residues. Per germline, CDR1 SEHNR and CDR2 FQNEAQ (reference sequence). The CDR3 loop is CASSLAVSGNQPQHF. The CDR3 DNA reads TGTGCCAGCAGCTTAGCAGTATCCGGTAATCAGCCCCAGCATTTT.

The chain couples TRBV7-9 to TRBJ2-7; D not resolved. Germline CDR1 SEHNR, CDR2 FQNEAQ (reference sequence). The CDR3 totals 14 residues. V was trimmed by 5 bases and J by 0 bases, leaving 11 bases between them. CDR3 protein: CASSLEDNSYEQYF. The CDR3 nucleotides are TGTGCCAGCAGCCTGGAAGACAACTCCTACGAGCAGTACTTC.

The chain joins TRBV30 to TRBJ2-7; weak D call: TRBD1 (6 bases). Germline V gene lookup returns CDR1 GTSNPN and CDR2 SVGIG (reference sequence). The V end lost 2 bases, the J end lost 2 bases, and 13 bases lay between the germline ends. The CDR3 has 14 residues. CDR3 sequence (DNA): TGTGCCTGGAGTCTCGGCAGGGGCCCCTACGAGCAGTACTTC. Residues: CAWSLGRGPYEQYF.

This chain uses TRBV6-2 or TRBV6-3 with TRBJ2-4; D not resolved. V was cut by 6 bases and J by 0 bases, with 27 bases left in between. The CDR3 spans 20 residues. From germline, CDR1 is MNHEY and CDR2 SVGEGT. The CDR3 loop is CASSSTSRRTEILAKNIQYF. The CDR3 DNA reads as TGTGCCAGCAGCTCCACCTCACGTCGAACGGAAATCCTAGCCAAAAACATTCAGTACTTC.

Turning to this clonotype: A read error may be the cause here, since a much bigger clone is one base away. J is TRBJ1-1 and V is TRBV12-3 or TRBV12-4, with D uncertain. The CDR3 runs 13 residues. The CDR3 loop reads CANSLGENTEAFF. DNA of the CDR3: TGTGCCAACAGTTTGGGAGAGAACACTGAAGCTTTCTTT.

The chain employs TRBV11-2 and TRBJ2-7, with unresolved D. Germline CDR1 SGHAT, CDR2 FQNNGV. V lost 1 base and J lost 2, with 12 bases in between. The CDR3 sequence is 15 residues long. CDR3 loop: CASSLGRALPYEQYF. The CDR3 DNA is TGTGCCAGCAGCTTAGGTCGGGCCCTGCCCTACGAGCAGTACTTC.

The gene calls are TRBV27 and TRBJ1-1; no firm D call. V was shortened by 0 bases and J by 1 base, with 9 bases between the two germline ends. CDR1 is MNHEY and CDR2 is SMNVEV in the germline V gene (reference sequence). The CDR3 spans 15 residues. CDR3 coding DNA: TGTGCCAGCAGTTTATCGATGACGGGGAACACTGAAGCTTTCTTT. Its translation is CASSLSMTGNTEAFF.

The V and J genes are TRBV11-2 and TRBJ1-1; D gene ambiguous. The V gene lost 1 base and the J gene lost 3 bases, with 12 bases spanning the gap. The CDR3 sequence is 15 residues long. The V gene's germline CDR1 is SGHAT and CDR2 FQNNGV. CDR3 sequence: CASSLAASGDTEAFF. The DNA of the CDR3 is TGTGCCAGCAGCTTAGCGGCCTCTGGGGACACTGAAGCTTTCTTT.

V is TRBV29-1 and J is TRBJ2-3, with D hard to call. The CDR3 contains 13 residues. Germline lookup yields CDR1 SQVTM and CDR2 ANQGSEA. V shed 0 bases and J shed 8 bases, with 12 bases lying between them. DNA for the CDR3: TGCAGCGTTGAAGAACCAGCCCCGGGTACGCAGTATTTT. Translation gives CSVEEPAPGTQYF.

The genes are TRBV7-9 and TRBJ1-2; D gene ambiguous. This CDR3 spans 17 amino acids. CDR1 and CDR2 from the germline V gene are SEHNR and FQNEAQ (reference sequence). V shed 5 bases and J shed 3 bases, with 22 bases lying between them. CDR3 region: CASSPRDGNLRDYGYTF. The CDR3 DNA reads as TGTGCCAGCAGCCCCCGAGACGGCAATCTACGAGACTATGGCTACACCTTC.

CDR3 amino acids: CASSLSGTATNEKLFF. The CDR3 nucleotides read TGTGCCAGCAGTTTAAGCGGAACCGCAACTAATGAAAAACTGTTTTTT. The chain employs TRBV12-3 or TRBV12-4 and TRBJ1-4; D is unresolved. The CDR3 is 16 residues long. With 2 bases removed from V and 0 bases from J, the gap between germline ends came to 10 bases.

This sequence joins TRBV7-9 and TRBJ1-6; TRBD1 agrees at 7 bases. Looked up from germline, CDR1 is SEHNR and CDR2 is FQNEAQ (reference sequence). This CDR3 comprises 13 residues. V was pared by 5 bases and J by 11 bases, with 6 bases of the junction left unmatched. The CDR3 protein is CASSVETGPPLHF. For the CDR3, the DNA is TGTGCCAGCAGCGTAGAGACAGGGCCACCCCTCCACTTT.